The 4 T cell receptor beta chains presented below share a single source sample, sequenced in a study of T-cell reconstitution after alpha-beta-depleted transplantation in children (dated by TCRdb to about 2016). The library was produced with PCR. Sequencing was performed on an Illumina HiSeq 2500. To normalize quantification of the TCRbeta repertoire, the TCR libraries were built with molecular barcoding that relied on unique molecular identifiers. TCRdb took the public reads, trimmed them with fastp at Q25, ran MiXCR for clone calling and kept in-frame beta chains. Each CDR3 protein appears once, grouped with its most common genes and DNA. For this sample there are approximately 490,000 distinct CDR3 sequences; about 10% appear just once. Around 2% of the sample rests with the top ten. The meaning of the sample's treatment or condition label: allogeneic hematopoietic cell transplantation with graft depleted of TCRalphabeta T cells and CD19 B cells.

This material consisted of PBMCs, taken before TCRalphabeta/CD19-depleted stem cell transplant. These receptors all come from a child aged 2-15 years with inherited bone marrow failure, due to receive a stem cell transplant.

In its sample, this clonotype was seen many times. J is TRBJ2-1 and V is TRBV29-1; the D gene is possibly TRBD2 (6 bases). The V and J ends lost 4 bases and 0 bases respectively, with 22 bases between them. The CDR3 totals 18 residues. The germline CDR1 and CDR2 sequences are SQVTM and ANQGSEA. CDR3 nucleotides: TGCAGCGTTGTCCCTCCCGGAGGGGTGAGAATCTCCTACAATGAGCAGTTCTTC. It translates to CSVVPPGGVRISYNEQFF.

This clonotype was detected many times. The chain has TRBV6-2 or TRBV6-3 and TRBJ1-2; D call uncertain. The V and J ends lost 2 bases and 4 bases respectively, with 11 bases between them. CDR3 length equals 14 residues. CDR1 and CDR2 (germline): MNHEY, SVGEGT. CDR3 residues: CASSYKGGGYGYTF. The CDR3 DNA reads as TGTGCCAGCAGTTACAAGGGAGGAGGCTATGGCTACACCTTC.

V gene TRBV7-9 combines with J gene TRBJ1-4, with TRBD1 identical over 7 bases. Germline V gene lookup returns CDR1 SEHNR and CDR2 FQNEAQ (reference sequence). Unmatched junction bases numbered 6, after V lost 6 bases and J lost 5 bases. The CDR3 length is 14 residues. In DNA form, the CDR3 reads TGTGCCAGCAGAATTGGGACAGCGAATGAAAAACTGTTTTTT. This sequence encodes CASRIGTANEKLFF.

This clonotype came up many times. This rearrangement joins TRBV7-2 to TRBJ2-7; D is uncertain. Germline values: CDR1 SGHTA, CDR2 FQGNSA. Between the trimmed V and J ends, which lost 6 bases and 6 bases, there was a span of 15 bases. The CDR3 loop spans 13 amino acids. The CDR3 spells CASSSHPFSEQYF. The CDR3 DNA reads TGTGCCAGCAGTTCGCATCCCTTTAGCGAGCAGTACTTC.